Listed below are T cell receptor beta chains from one sample, sequenced in a study of T cell responses to AZD1222 COVID-19 vaccine. The protocol was immunoSEQ multiplex PCR, while the TCRdb copy is restricted to in-frame clones and leaves out a portion. The sample has around 28,000 clones, roughly 73% seen once. The material sequenced was peripheral blood, taken on day 0 of AZD1222 vaccination. These receptors came from an adult in good health. Each CDR3 is given with its conserved first and last residue. A D gene is named only where the DNA matches it firmly. A row's size may be missing; if present it is once, few, many or a size class.

d_call clone_size j_call v_call cdr3_nt cdr3_aa
TRBD2 medium-sized TRBJ2-2 TRBV9 TGTGCCAGCAGCGCCCCCCTAGCGGGGGGCACCGGGGAGCTGTTTTTT CASSAPLAGGTGELFF
. . TRBJ1-1 TRBV5-6 TGTGCCAGCAGCCCTCGGTTTTGGGGGGGGAAGGTGAACACTGAAGCTTTCTTT CASSPRFWGGKVNTEAFF
. . TRBJ1-2 TRBV10-2 TGCGCCAGCAGTGCGGACAGTGCCAACTATGGCTACACCTTC CASSADSANYGYTF
. once TRBJ2-2 TRBV6-1 TGTGCCAGCAGTGAATCGCCTCTGGCCGGGGAGCTGTTTTTT CASSESPLAGELFF
. . TRBJ2-7 TRBV10-1 TGCGCCAGCAGTGAGGCCGAGCAGTACTTC CASSEAEQYF
. . TRBJ2-2 TRBV11-3 TGTGCCAGCAGCCCCCCGGGACACTTGACCGGGGAGCTGTTTTTT CASSPPGHLTGELFF
. . TRBJ2-1 TRBV5-6 TGTGCCAGCAGGGTAAATCGGGGAGGGCAGTTCTTC CASRVNRGGQFF
. . TRBJ2-1 TRBV2 TGTGCCAGCAGACCACGAGAGGGCCTTTACAATGAGCAGTTCTTC CASRPREGLYNEQFF
. few TRBJ1-1 TRBV6-5 TGTGCCAGCAGTTACTCCTCTAGTGGAGGGAACACTGAAGCTTTCTTT CASSYSSSGGNTEAFF
TRBD1 . TRBJ1-4 TRBV6-2/TRBV6-3 TGTGCCAGCAGTCTCGATCGATTGGGACAGCACAATGAAAAACTGTTTTTT CASSLDRLGQHNEKLFF
TRBD2 . TRBJ2-1 TRBV7-3 TGTGCCAGCAGGTTAGCGGGAGATGAGCAGTTCTTC CASRLAGDEQFF
. . TRBJ1-4 TRBV11-3 TGTGCCAGCAGCTTATTCGTGGGTAATAATGAAAAACTGTTTTTT CASSLFVGNNEKLFF
TRBD1 . TRBJ2-1 TRBV19 TGTGCCAGTAGGCCGACAGGGGGCTCACGGCTTCCCCTAAATGAGCAGTTCTTC CASRPTGGSRLPLNEQFF